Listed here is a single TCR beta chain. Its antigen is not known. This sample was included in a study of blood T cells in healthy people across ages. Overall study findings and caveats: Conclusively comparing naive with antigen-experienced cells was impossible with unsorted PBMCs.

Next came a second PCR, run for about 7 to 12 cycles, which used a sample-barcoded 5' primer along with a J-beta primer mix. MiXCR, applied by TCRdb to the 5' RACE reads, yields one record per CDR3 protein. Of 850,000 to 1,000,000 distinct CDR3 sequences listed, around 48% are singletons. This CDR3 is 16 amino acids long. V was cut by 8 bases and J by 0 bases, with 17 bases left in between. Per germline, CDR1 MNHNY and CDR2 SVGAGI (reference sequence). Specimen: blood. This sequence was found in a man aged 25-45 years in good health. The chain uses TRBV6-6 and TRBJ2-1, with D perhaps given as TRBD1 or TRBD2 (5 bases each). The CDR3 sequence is CASYTPGPSSYNEQFF. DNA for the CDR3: TGTGCCAGCTATACACCGGGACCGAGCTCCTACAATGAGCAGTTCTTC.